The rows below give T cell receptor beta chains drawn from one sample of a study of shared clonotypes between healthy human individuals. Some clones are missing from TCRdb's copy, which holds only in-frame ones; the method was immunoSEQ multiplex PCR. Among under 1 million clones listed, about 96% were seen once. The specimen sequenced was naive CD8+ T cells sorted from blood. These receptors were collected from a man younger than 40 in good health. CDR3s leave out the opening cysteine and the closing phenylalanine or tryptophan. Each record gives: CDR3 length, clone size, V gene, CDR3 protein. Some rows have no size entry. The others give once, few or many, or a class for an expanded clone.

cdr3_length: 13
clone_size: -
v_call: TRBV6-1
cdr3_aa: ASSAFGGGLYEQY

cdr3_length: 12
clone_size: -
v_call: TRBV11-2
cdr3_aa: ASSFAQANQPQH

cdr3_length: 12
clone_size: -
v_call: TRBV5-1
cdr3_aa: ASSDRGPSGELF

cdr3_length: 10
clone_size: -
v_call: TRBV29-1
cdr3_aa: SVEVRGYEQY

cdr3_length: 14
clone_size: -
v_call: TRBV27
cdr3_aa: ASSLGSRNRAGELF

cdr3_length: 13
clone_size: few
v_call: TRBV18
cdr3_aa: ASSPGGGLGNTIY

cdr3_length: 11
clone_size: -
v_call: TRBV28
cdr3_aa: ASTYQGGYEQY

cdr3_length: 13
clone_size: -
v_call: TRBV29-1
cdr3_aa: SVEDLIRGTDTQY

cdr3_length: 16
clone_size: -
v_call: TRBV7-8
cdr3_aa: ASSFHPGRENSNQPQH

cdr3_length: 12
clone_size: -
v_call: TRBV30
cdr3_aa: AWTGTGGDYGYT

cdr3_length: 11
clone_size: -
v_call: TRBV7-8
cdr3_aa: ASSSPPSWEQY

cdr3_length: 14
clone_size: once
v_call: TRBV9
cdr3_aa: ASSVDRQSYPYGYT

cdr3_length: 14
clone_size: -
v_call: TRBV2
cdr3_aa: ASSGGIGDRVYEQY

cdr3_length: 12
clone_size: once
v_call: TRBV4-3
cdr3_aa: ASSLGYSNQPQH

cdr3_length: 12
clone_size: -
v_call: TRBV27
cdr3_aa: ASSLAGSSYEQY

cdr3_length: 13
clone_size: -
v_call: TRBV6-5
cdr3_aa: ASSYSTGGNEKLF

cdr3_length: 12
clone_size: -
v_call: TRBV9
cdr3_aa: ASSVSGSYETQY

cdr3_length: 12
clone_size: -
v_call: TRBV27
cdr3_aa: ASSPQTGAYEQY

cdr3_length: 11
clone_size: few
v_call: TRBV5-1
cdr3_aa: ASSLGGTDEAF

cdr3_length: 9
clone_size: -
v_call: TRBV25-1
cdr3_aa: ASRASDTQY

cdr3_length: 14
clone_size: -
v_call: TRBV4-3
cdr3_aa: ASSPNVWGSSYEQY

cdr3_length: 15
clone_size: -
v_call: TRBV11-2
cdr3_aa: ASSLTVTSGSYNEQF

cdr3_length: 11
clone_size: few
v_call: TRBV7-9
cdr3_aa: ASSLERTYEQY

cdr3_length: 11
clone_size: -
v_call: TRBV9
cdr3_aa: ASSIRGGGELF

cdr3_length: 14
clone_size: -
v_call: TRBV10-3
cdr3_aa: AISESASGRSDTQY

cdr3_length: 8
clone_size: -
v_call: TRBV6-1
cdr3_aa: ASREYGYT

cdr3_length: 14
clone_size: -
v_call: TRBV7-2
cdr3_aa: ASSLNGVRTNEKLF

cdr3_length: 16
clone_size: once
v_call: TRBV15
cdr3_aa: ATSREYTSGELTDTQY

cdr3_length: 13
clone_size: -
v_call: TRBV6-4
cdr3_aa: ASRGLAGGPDEQF

cdr3_length: 14
clone_size: -
v_call: TRBV10-2
cdr3_aa: ASSDRGLATYNEQF

cdr3_length: 12
clone_size: -
v_call: TRBV9
cdr3_aa: ASSSRQLTGELF

cdr3_length: 14
clone_size: -
v_call: TRBV7-8
cdr3_aa: ASSSPGRGLLGEQF

cdr3_length: 13
clone_size: -
v_call: TRBV9
cdr3_aa: ASSGRGNSGNTIY

cdr3_length: 12
clone_size: -
v_call: TRBV28
cdr3_aa: ASNGLADTYEQY

cdr3_length: 12
clone_size: -
v_call: TRBV7-9
cdr3_aa: ASSSYREFGELF

cdr3_length: 13
clone_size: -
v_call: TRBV6-5
cdr3_aa: ASSYSREGYGEQF

cdr3_length: 12
clone_size: -
v_call: TRBV18
cdr3_aa: ASSPDRSNQPQH

cdr3_length: 11
clone_size: -
v_call: TRBV30
cdr3_aa: AWAGTEVYEQY

cdr3_length: 16
clone_size: -
v_call: TRBV10-2
cdr3_aa: ASWGGGLASHGGNEQF

cdr3_length: 13
clone_size: -
v_call: TRBV7-9
cdr3_aa: ASSLVRGANTEAF

cdr3_length: 15
clone_size: -
v_call: TRBV9
cdr3_aa: ASSDPSLDREAHGYT